This T cell receptor beta chain came from a study of regulatory T cells in long-lasting Graves disease. Study outcomes and limitations: TRBV28 was favored in persistent disease, as were TRBJ1-2 and TRBJ2-5.

This clonotype has ten or more counts. What it recognizes is unknown. Trimming took 4 bases from V and 4 from J, leaving 10 bases between them. The germline CDR1 and CDR2 sequences are SNHLY and FYNNEI. This CDR3 is built from 13 residues. The time point was: persistent/refractory GD, antithyroid drugs over 5 years with positive TRAb. PBMC-derived RNA was used for the TCR library. Library construction for TCR beta used iRepertoire HTBI primers and Arm-PCR of CDR3 regions. TCRdb ran MiXCR on the multiplex PCR reads and lists one entry per CDR3 protein. Of about 470,000 distinct CDR3 sequences listed, under 25% were seen once; the top ten hold 7.8%.

This TCR was sampled from a female donor with Graves disease. The sequenced sample was peripheral blood mononuclear cells (PBMCs), obtained when the disease was refractory, from a patient treated with antithyroid drugs. The rearrangement links TRBV2 to TRBJ1-2, with D uncertain. The CDR3 spells CASSVRTAYGYTF. The CDR3 nucleotides read TGTGCCAGCAGTGTGAGGACGGCCTATGGCTACACCTTC.